This T cell receptor beta chain was captured by sequencing in a study of monozygotic twins with inflammatory bowel disease (dated by TCRdb to about 2019). Regarding the research as a whole: In total, roughly 30 monozygotic twin pairs made up the full study: 19 Danish pairs, all IBD-discordant, plus nine German pairs, of which four were IBD-concordant and five were IBD-discordant. Each individual had, on average, about 151 000 unique TCRalpha sequences and 181 000 unique TCRbeta sequences available for analysis. Disease-associated traits were sought mainly through comparisons between IBD patients and their genetically identical healthy co-twins within discordant pairs.

From each donor, an approximately 2.7 ml peripheral blood sample was collected into PAXgene tubes and kept at -80 degrees C. Without T cell sorting, total RNA was isolated from whole blood using the PAXgene blood miRNA kit on an automated QIAcube. Peripheral blood from monozygotic twin pairs concordant or discordant for inflammatory bowel disease was subjected to deep TCRalpha and TCRbeta repertoire profiling with unique molecular barcoding. Smoking habits were recorded for all twin pairs, with individuals classified as current, former or never smokers. The protocol used for the library was 5' RACE. The input for every TCR library was around 3,800 ng of total RNA. For each sample, cDNA was synthesized in eight separate reactions using SMARTScribe reverse transcriptase. During cDNA synthesis, template switching was used to introduce unique molecular identifiers that contained a 6-nucleotide sample barcode. Amplification of TCRalpha and TCRbeta cDNA involved two nested PCRs of approximately 16 and 9 cycles, and each PCR was followed by bead purification. Before amplification, the cDNA was both treated with uracil DNA-glycosylase and purified with the QIAquick PCR purification kit. In the second PCR, Illumina TruSeq-compatible adapters and sample-specific barcodes were added. TapeStation and Qubit were used to check library quality and concentration, and around 4.5 ng of each library went into the pool. Sequencing of pooled libraries was carried out on an Illumina HiSeq2500 single-index Rapid Run using 2 x 100 bp reads and custom sequencing primers. From the authors' description of their analysis: PCR and sequencing errors were corrected by UMI-based consensus assembly using MiGEC version 1.2.6. MiXCR version 2.1.1 handled V(D)J alignment, clonotype assembly and CDR3 extraction. Normalisation of gene usage, clonotype sharing and MAIT/NKT TCR abundance was achieved by analysing the top 1000, 10 000 and 20 000 clonotypes per sample. Diversity was computed as the inverse Simpson index with the vegan R package after downsampling to 27 000 UMIs. Paired Mann-Whitney U tests were applied to discordant twin pairs, and Benjamini-Hochberg correction was used for multiple testing. Each CDR3 protein sequence appears as one entry after TCRdb reprocessed the reads, and no DNA is included. None of the V and J calls come from the authors' own analysis; TCRdb made them. The table of this sample itemizes around 410,000 distinct CDR3 sequences. Clones ranked in the top ten supply less than 2.5% of the sample.

The germline V gene (reference sequence) provides CDR1 DFQATT and CDR2 SNEGSKA. From its cysteine to its phenylalanine, the CDR3 spans 17 amino acids. DNA is not on record. Points the paper makes about the study in general: Repertoire similarity did not differ between concordant and discordant twins, possibly due to limited statistical power. The results gave no support for a single strong signal or clonotype linked to IBD. IBD patients had lower TCRbeta repertoire diversity, measured by the inverse Simpson index, than their healthy co-twins. IBD patients shared fewer clonotypes with other individuals than healthy twins did, most markedly in patients showing signs of disease activity. The analysis was unable to tell apart different T cell subtypes. Because patients received different immunosuppressive treatments, the repertoires may have picked up extra background noise and variability between individuals.

As regards this clonotype: Its target antigen remains unknown.

This TCR was recovered from a human donor with ulcerative colitis or Crohn's disease, or a healthy co-twin of an affected twin (not recorded which). Sequenced input: blood. The chain links TRBV20-1 with TRBJ2-7; the D gene TCRdb calls, TRBD2, cannot be checked with no DNA. The CDR3 amino acid sequence is: CSARVRVARSTTYEQYF.